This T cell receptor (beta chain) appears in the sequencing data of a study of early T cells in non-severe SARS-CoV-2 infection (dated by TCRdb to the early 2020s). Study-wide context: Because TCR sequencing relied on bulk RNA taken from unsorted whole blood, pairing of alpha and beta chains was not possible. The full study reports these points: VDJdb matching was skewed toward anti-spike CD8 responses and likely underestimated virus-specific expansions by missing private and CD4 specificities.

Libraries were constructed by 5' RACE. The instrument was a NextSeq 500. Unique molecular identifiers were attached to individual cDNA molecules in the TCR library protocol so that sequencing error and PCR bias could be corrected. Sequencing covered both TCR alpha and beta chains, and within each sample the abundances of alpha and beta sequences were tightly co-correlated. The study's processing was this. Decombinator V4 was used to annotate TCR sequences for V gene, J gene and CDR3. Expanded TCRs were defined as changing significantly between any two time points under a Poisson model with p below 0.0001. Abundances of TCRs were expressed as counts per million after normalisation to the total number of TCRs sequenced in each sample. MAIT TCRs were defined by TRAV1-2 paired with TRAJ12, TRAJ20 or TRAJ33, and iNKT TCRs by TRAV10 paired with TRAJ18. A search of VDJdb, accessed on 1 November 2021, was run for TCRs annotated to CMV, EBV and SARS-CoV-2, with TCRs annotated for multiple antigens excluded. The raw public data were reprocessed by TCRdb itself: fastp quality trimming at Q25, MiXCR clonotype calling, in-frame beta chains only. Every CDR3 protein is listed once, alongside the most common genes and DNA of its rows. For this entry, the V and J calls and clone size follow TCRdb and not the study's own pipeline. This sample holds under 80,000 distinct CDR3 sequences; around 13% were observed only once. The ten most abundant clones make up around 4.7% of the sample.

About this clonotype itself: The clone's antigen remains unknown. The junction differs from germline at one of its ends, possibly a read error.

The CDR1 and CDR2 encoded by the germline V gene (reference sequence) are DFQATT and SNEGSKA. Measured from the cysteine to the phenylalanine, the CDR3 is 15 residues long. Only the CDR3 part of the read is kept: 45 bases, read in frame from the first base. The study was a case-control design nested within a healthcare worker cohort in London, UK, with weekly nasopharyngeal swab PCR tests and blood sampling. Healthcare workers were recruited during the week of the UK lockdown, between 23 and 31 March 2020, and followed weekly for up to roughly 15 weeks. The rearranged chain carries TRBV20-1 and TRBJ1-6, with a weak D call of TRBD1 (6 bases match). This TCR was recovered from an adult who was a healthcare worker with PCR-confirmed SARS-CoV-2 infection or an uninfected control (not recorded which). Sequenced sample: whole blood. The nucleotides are TGCAGTGCCGAAGACAGGACGGGCTATAATTTACCCCTCCACTTT. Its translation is CSAEDRTGYNLPLHF.